This T cell receptor (beta chain) derives from a study of T-cell memory formation after mild COVID-19. Turning to the study itself: Each donor largely had its own TCR clusters.

This clonotype was found many times. Antigen unknown. Each CDR3 protein gets one entry after TCRdb re-called the 5' RACE reads with MiXCR. Of a few hundred thousand distinct CDR3 sequences listed, about 20% are singletons. Overall study findings and caveats: Among CD4+ contracting clones, most were CM and EM, and CD8+ ones EMRA.

Germline V CDR1 and CDR2: LNHDA, SQIVND (reference sequence). V dropped 4 bases and J dropped 6 bases, with 12 bases sitting between them. This CDR3 is 13 amino acids long. The sequencing input was PBMCs or a T cell subset sorted from them (not recorded which). This chain joins TRBV19 and TRBJ1-1; D perhaps matches TRBD1 (5 bases). This sequence originates from an adult woman who had mild COVID-19 (a few samples of this study predate the infection). Cell type and time point are not known. CDR3 in amino acids: CASSTWGGSEAFF. DNA of the CDR3: TGTGCCAGTAGTACCTGGGGGGGATCTGAAGCTTTCTTT.